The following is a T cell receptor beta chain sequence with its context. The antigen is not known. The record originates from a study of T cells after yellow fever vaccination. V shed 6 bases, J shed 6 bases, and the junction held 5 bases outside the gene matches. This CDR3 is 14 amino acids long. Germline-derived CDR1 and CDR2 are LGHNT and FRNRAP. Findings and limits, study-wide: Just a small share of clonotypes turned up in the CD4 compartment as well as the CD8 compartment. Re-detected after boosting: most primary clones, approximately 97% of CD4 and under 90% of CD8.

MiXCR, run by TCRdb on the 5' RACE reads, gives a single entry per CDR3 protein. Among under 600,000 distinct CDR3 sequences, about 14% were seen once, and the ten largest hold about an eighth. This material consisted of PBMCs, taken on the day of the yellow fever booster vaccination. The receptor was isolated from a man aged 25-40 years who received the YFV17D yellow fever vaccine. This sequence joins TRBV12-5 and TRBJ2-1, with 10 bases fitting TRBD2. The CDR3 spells CASGRLAGFNEQFF. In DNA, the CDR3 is TGTGCTAGTGGGAGACTAGCGGGCTTCAATGAGCAGTTCTTC.